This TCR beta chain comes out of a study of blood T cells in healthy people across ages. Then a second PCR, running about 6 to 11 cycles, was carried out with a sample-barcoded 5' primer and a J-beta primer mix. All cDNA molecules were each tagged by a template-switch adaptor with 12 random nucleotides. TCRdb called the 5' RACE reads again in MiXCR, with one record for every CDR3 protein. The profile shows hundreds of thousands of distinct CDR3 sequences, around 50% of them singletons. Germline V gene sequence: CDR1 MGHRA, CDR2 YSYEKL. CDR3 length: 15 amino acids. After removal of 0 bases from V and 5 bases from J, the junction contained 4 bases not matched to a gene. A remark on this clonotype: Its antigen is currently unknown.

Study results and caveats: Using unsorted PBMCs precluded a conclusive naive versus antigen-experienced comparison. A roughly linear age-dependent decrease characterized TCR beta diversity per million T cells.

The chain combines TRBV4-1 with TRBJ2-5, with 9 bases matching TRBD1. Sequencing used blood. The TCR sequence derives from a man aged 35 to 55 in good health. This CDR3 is CASSQEGQGLETQYF. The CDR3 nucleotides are TGCGCCAGCAGCCAAGAGGGACAGGGCTTGGAGACCCAGTACTTC.